This T cell receptor (beta chain) comes out of a study of cytomegalovirus exposure and HLA in healthy donors. Study conclusions and caveats: Among the most significant clusters, several appeared linked to common viral pathogens in a later analysis. Associated with cytomegalovirus, according to the listing, were some 180 TCR beta chains.

A word on this clone: What it binds is not known.

The PCR contained 60 Vbeta and 13 Jbeta primers. This table comes from immunoSEQ multiplex PCR, and its TCRdb copy is limited to in-frame clones, with some not included. The table has about 180,000 clones, about 69% seen once. V lost 5 bases and J lost 4; bases outside the gene matches: 2. This CDR3 spans 13 amino acids. Germline-derived CDR1 and CDR2 are SQVTM and ANQGSEA. The chain uses TRBV29-1 and TRBJ2-1, with 10 bases aligning to TRBD1. Specimen: PBMCs. The clonotype was recovered from a human donor in good health. The CDR3 sequence: CSVSGQGYNEQFF. CDR3 sequence (DNA): TGCAGCGTTTCGGGACAGGGGTACAATGAGCAGTTCTTC.